Presented here are 8 T cell receptor beta chains from one specimen sequenced in a study of T cell repertoires in cytomegalovirus infection. MiXCR was run by TCRdb on the reads, yielding one entry per CDR3 protein. This table holds roughly 570,000 distinct CDR3 sequences, 40% found once. No antigen has been assigned to these receptors. Specimen: cultured PBMCs, collected from culture after CMV antigen stimulation. The receptors come from a human donor in good health (CMV status not recorded). Some clones in this sample may be carry-over from other donors' samples.

This clonotype was counted only a few times. The rearrangement links TRBV12-3 or TRBV12-4 to TRBJ2-7; 8 bases map to TRBD1. The CDR3 spans 14 residues. The J segment lost 3 bases and the V segment lost 6 bases, leaving 7 bases of the junction unmatched. CDR3 sequence (DNA): TGTGCCAGCAGCACCTTTGACAGGGGCTACGAGCAGTACTTC. This encodes CASSTFDRGYEQYF.

This clonotype was observed a handful of times. This chain joins TRBV7-6 and TRBJ1-3; the D gene is possibly TRBD1 (6 bases). The ends were cut back, 5 bases at V and 0 bases at J, with 14 bases in the middle. The CDR3 totals 16 residues. The germline gives CDR1 SGHVS, CDR2 FNYEAQ. The CDR3 nucleotides read TGTGCCAGCAGCCCCCGACAGGTTGCCTCTGGAAACACCATATATTTT. Residues: CASSPRQVASGNTIYF.

The CDR3 sequence is CASSAQTGMNTEAFF. Here the CDR3 DNA reads TGTGCCAGCAGCGCCCAGACAGGTATGAACACTGAAGCTTTCTTT. V gene TRBV7-9 combines with J gene TRBJ1-1; tentative D call: TRBD1 (6 bases). Trimming stripped 5 bases from V and 0 bases from J, with 13 bases between. Germline lookup yields CDR1 SEHNR and CDR2 FQNEAQ (reference sequence). This CDR3 contains 15 residues.

The J gene is TRBJ2-1, the V gene TRBV2; D not certain. CDR3 length: 14 amino acids. CDR1 is SNHLY and CDR2 is FYNNEI in the germline V gene. Trimming took 7 bases from V and 7 from J, leaving 17 bases between them. The CDR3 here is CASTASLVGNEQFF. The CDR3 DNA is TGTGCCAGCACGGCGTCCCTGGTTGGTAATGAGCAGTTCTTC.

The chain uses TRBV12-3 or TRBV12-4 and TRBJ1-2; 8 bases fit TRBD1. The CDR3 consists of 14 residues. V lost 5 bases and J lost 4; bases outside the gene matches: 6. The CDR3 DNA reads TGTGCCAGCAGTGACAGGGGACAAGGCTATGGCTACACCTTC. Translated, it gives CASSDRGQGYGYTF.

The genes are TRBV7-2 and TRBJ2-6; unclear D gene. The CDR3 is made up of 17 amino acids. Looked up from germline, CDR1 is SGHTA and CDR2 is FQGNSA. Deletions cut 5 bases from V and 4 bases from J, with 18 bases between. CDR3 nucleotides: TGTGCCAGCAGCCTAGTATCTTTGGCCGGCGGGGCCAACGTCCTGACTTTC. This translates into CASSLVSLAGGANVLTF. The whole variable domain, filled in from reference TRBV7-2 and TRBJ2-6, reads GAGVSQSPSNKVTEKGKDVELRCDPISGHTALYWYRQSLGQGLEFLIYFQGNSAPDKSGLPSDRFSAERTGGSVSTLTIQRTQQEDSAVYLCASSLVSLAGGANVLTFGAGSRLTVL.

This clonotype has just a few counts. V is TRBV7-8 and J is TRBJ2-7; D is ambiguous. Germline assignment: CDR1 SGHVS and CDR2 FQNEAQ. V was pared by 4 bases and J by 0 bases, with 10 bases between. This CDR3 spans 14 amino acids. The CDR3 region has the DNA TGTGCCAGCAGCTCGCCTCCGAGCTCCTACGAGCAGTACTTC. Translated, it gives CASSSPPSSYEQYF.

The J gene is TRBJ1-2, the V gene TRBV27; D not certain. This CDR3 contains 15 residues. Trimming cost V 5 bases and J 3 bases, with 16 bases left between them. Germline V gives CDR1 MNHEY, CDR2 SMNVEV (reference sequence). CDR3 DNA sequence: TGTGCCAGCAGTCCACGCTCCAGCGGCTACTATGGCTACACCTTC. Its protein product is CASSPRSSGYYGYTF.